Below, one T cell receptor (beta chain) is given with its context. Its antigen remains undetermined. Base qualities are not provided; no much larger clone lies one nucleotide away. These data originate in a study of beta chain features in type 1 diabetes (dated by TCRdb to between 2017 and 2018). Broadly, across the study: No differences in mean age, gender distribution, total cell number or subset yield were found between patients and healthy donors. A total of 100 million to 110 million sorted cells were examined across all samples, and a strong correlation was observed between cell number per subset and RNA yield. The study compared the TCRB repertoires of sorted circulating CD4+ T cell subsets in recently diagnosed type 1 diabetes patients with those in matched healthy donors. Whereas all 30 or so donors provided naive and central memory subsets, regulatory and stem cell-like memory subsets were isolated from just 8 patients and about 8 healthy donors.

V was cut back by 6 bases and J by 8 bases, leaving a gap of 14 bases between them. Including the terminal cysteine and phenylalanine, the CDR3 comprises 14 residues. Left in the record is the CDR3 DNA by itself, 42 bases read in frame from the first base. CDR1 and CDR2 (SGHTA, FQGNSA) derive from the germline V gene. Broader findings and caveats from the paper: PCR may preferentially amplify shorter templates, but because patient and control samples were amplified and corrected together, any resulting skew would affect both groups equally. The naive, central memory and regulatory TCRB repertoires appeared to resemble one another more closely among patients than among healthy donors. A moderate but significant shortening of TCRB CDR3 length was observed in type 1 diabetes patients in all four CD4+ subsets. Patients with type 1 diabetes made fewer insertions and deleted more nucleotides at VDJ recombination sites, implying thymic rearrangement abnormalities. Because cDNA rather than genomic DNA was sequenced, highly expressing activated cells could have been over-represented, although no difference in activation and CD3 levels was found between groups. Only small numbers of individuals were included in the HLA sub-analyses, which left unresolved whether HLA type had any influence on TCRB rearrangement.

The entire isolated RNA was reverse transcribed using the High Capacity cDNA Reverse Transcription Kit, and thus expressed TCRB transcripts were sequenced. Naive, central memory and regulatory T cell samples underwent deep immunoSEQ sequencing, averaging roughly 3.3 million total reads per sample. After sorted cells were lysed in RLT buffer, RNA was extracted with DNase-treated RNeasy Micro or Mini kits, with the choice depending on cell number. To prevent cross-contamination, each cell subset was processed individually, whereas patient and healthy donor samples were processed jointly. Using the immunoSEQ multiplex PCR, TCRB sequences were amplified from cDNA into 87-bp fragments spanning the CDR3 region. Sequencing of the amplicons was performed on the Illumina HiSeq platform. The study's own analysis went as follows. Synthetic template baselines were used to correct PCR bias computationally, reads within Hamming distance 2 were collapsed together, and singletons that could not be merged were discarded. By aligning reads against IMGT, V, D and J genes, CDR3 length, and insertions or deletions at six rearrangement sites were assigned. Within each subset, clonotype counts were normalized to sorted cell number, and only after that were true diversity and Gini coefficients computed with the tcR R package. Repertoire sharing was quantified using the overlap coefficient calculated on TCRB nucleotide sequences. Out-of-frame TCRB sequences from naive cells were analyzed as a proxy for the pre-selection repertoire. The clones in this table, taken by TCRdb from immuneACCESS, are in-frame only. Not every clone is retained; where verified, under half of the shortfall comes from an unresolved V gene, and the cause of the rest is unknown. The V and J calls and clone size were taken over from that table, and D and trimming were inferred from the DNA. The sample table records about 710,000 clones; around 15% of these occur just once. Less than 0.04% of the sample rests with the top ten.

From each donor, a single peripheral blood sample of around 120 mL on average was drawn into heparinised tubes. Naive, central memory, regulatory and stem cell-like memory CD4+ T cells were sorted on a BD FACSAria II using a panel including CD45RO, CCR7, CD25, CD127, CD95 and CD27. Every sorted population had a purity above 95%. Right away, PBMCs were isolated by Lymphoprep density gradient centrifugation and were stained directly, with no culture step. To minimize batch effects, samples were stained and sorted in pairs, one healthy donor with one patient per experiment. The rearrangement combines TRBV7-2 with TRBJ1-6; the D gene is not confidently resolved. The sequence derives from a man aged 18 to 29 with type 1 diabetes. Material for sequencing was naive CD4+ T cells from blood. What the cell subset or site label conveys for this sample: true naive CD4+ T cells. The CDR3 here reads CASSLQGGDSPLHF. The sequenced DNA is TGTGCCAGCAGTTTACAAGGAGGAGATTCACCCCTCCACTTT. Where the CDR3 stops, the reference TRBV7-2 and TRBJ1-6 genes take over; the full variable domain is GAGVSQSPSNKVTEKGKDVELRCDPISGHTALYWYRQSLGQGLEFLIYFQGNSAPDKSGLPSDRFSAERTGGSVSTLTIQRTQQEDSAVYLCASSLQGGDSPLHFGNGTRLTVT.